What follows are 21 T cell receptor beta chains derived from one specimen sequenced in a study of cytomegalovirus exposure and HLA in healthy donors. PCR amplification relied on 60 Vbeta primers (plus 13 Jbeta primers). Here immunoSEQ multiplex PCR was the method, and the copy in TCRdb shows in-frame clones only, minus some. With 68,000 or so clones in the sample, the ten largest clones hold more than 15%. Sequencing was performed on PBMCs. The receptors shown here come from a boy aged 10-17 years in good health and CMV-seronegative.

The chain is built from TRBV29-1 and TRBJ1-2, with 11 nucleotides matching TRBD1. The CDR3 length is 15 residues. The V gene end was trimmed by 0 bases and the J gene end by 5 bases; junction bases not matched to a gene: 5. Looked up from germline, CDR1 is SQVTM and CDR2 is ANQGSEA. CDR3 in amino acids: CSVEDGQGAGYGYTF. CDR3 nucleotide sequence: TGCAGCGTTGAAGATGGACAGGGGGCAGGATATGGCTACACCTTC.

J is TRBJ2-3 and V is TRBV5-6, with TRBD2 as a possible D gene (7 bases). The CDR3 covers 16 residues. Trimming left V 5 bases short and J 1 base short, with 17 bases between. Germline CDR1 reads SGHDT; CDR2 reads YYEEEE. Here the CDR3 DNA reads TGTGCCAGCAGGAGGGGGGGCCCCAGCCGCACAGATACGCAGTATTTT. It yields the protein CASRRGGPSRTDTQYF.

V usage is TRBV7-6 and J usage is TRBJ1-6; tentatively, D is TRBD1 (5 bases). CDR3 length equals 13 residues. Germline CDR1 reads SGHVS; CDR2 reads FNYEAQ. The germline V and J ends were trimmed by 7 bases and 8 bases, with 12 bases remaining between them. CDR3: CASKRGADSPLHF. CDR3 in DNA: TGTGCCAGCAAAAGGGGCGCTGATTCACCCCTCCACTTT.

The J gene is TRBJ1-2, the V gene TRBV2; TRBD1 agrees at 8 bases. The V gene's germline CDR1 is SNHLY and CDR2 FYNNEI. V lost 5 bases, J lost 7 bases, and 15 bases stayed unmatched. The CDR3 is made up of 16 amino acids. The CDR3 DNA sequence: TGTGCCAGCAGTTTCCCTAGGGACAGGCCCGCCCTTGGCTACACCTTC. Translation: CASSFPRDRPALGYTF.

The chain is built from TRBV7-6 and TRBJ1-6, with D uncertain. Trimming took off 1 base at V and 10 bases at J, with 8 bases between the two ends. The germline V gene has CDR1 SGHVS and CDR2 FNYEAQ. CDR3 length: 13 amino acids. This CDR3 is CASSLGAGSPLHF. The CDR3 DNA reads TGTGCCAGCAGCTTAGGGGCTGGATCACCCCTCCACTTT.

The rearrangement links TRBV27 to TRBJ1-2, with D possibly being TRBD1 (5 bases). Germline V gives CDR1 MNHEY, CDR2 SMNVEV (reference sequence). The CDR3 is made up of 15 amino acids. V lost 5 bases, J lost 8 bases, and 21 bases lay in between. The CDR3 DNA is TGTGCCAGCAGTGCCGAAGACAGTCAAGCGAGAGGCTACACCTTC. Encoded protein: CASSAEDSQARGYTF.

This chain uses TRBV30 with TRBJ1-2; 7 bases are a match to TRBD1. V trimming: 4 bases; J trimming: 13 bases; junction bases outside the gene matches: 15. The CDR3 is 13 residues long. Germline V CDR1 and CDR2: GTSNPN, SVGIG (reference sequence). CDR3 in DNA: TGTGCCTGGACTCCCCAGGGGGGAGTCTGGCCCACCTTC. Residues: CAWTPQGGVWPTF.

V gene TRBV19 combines with J gene TRBJ2-2; 8 bases are shared with TRBD1. V was clipped by 3 bases and J by 4 bases; unmatched bases: 10. The CDR3 is made up of 17 amino acids. CDR1 LNHDA and CDR2 SQIVND come from the germline V gene (reference sequence). CDR3 sequence reads: CASSIQQGDLGTGELFF. The CDR3 DNA is TGTGCCAGTAGTATCCAACAGGGGGACCTCGGCACCGGGGAGCTGTTTTTT.

The chain has TRBV6-5 and TRBJ1-2; D gene uncertain. In germline, CDR1 is MNHEY, CDR2 SVGAGI. The V end lost 0 bases, the J end lost 8 bases, and 10 bases lay between the germline ends. The CDR3 covers 13 residues. Here the CDR3 reads CASSYSPTSGYTF. The CDR3, as DNA: TGTGCCAGCAGTTACTCCCCAACGAGCGGCTACACCTTC.

This rearrangement joins TRBV15 to TRBJ2-3, with 7 bases aligning to TRBD1. V lost 0 bases and J lost 0; bases outside the gene matches: 3. Germline assignment: CDR1 LNHNV and CDR2 YYDKDF (reference sequence). The CDR3 totals 16 residues. The CDR3 DNA reads TGTGCCACCAGCAGAGATCCGGGACAGAGCACAGATACGCAGTATTTT. Protein product: CATSRDPGQSTDTQYF.

J is TRBJ2-7 and V is TRBV11-3; 10 bases match TRBD2. The J segment lost 3 bases and the V segment lost 4 bases, leaving 3 bases of the junction unmatched. The CDR3 loop spans 14 amino acids. The germline gives CDR1 SGHNT, CDR2 YENEEA. The CDR3, as DNA: TGTGCCAGCAGCTCCCGGACTAGCGGCTACGAGCAGTACTTC. Encoded protein: CASSSRTSGYEQYF.

The V call is TRBV6-1, the J call TRBJ1-2; the D gene is possibly TRBD1 (5 bases). V was cut by 0 bases and J by 0 bases, with 11 bases left in between. The germline V gene has CDR1 MNHNS and CDR2 SASEGT. This CDR3 comprises 16 residues. For the CDR3, the DNA is TGTGCCAGCAGTGAAGCGATGGGGCAAGCTAACTATGGCTACACCTTC. This sequence encodes CASSEAMGQANYGYTF.

The chain links TRBV10-2 to TRBJ2-3; the D gene is possibly TRBD2 (6 bases). Trimming stripped 6 bases from V and 4 bases from J, with 14 bases between. This CDR3 has 14 amino acids. The V gene's germline CDR1 is WSHSY and CDR2 SAAADI. As DNA, the CDR3 is TGCGCCAGCAGCCTCGCGGGGCCCGCAGATACGCAGTATTTT. Residues: CASSLAGPADTQYF.

Points on this clone: Other nucleotide sequences in the sample specify the same CDR3. The chain has TRBV5-4 and TRBJ2-7; 10 bases fit TRBD2. This CDR3 spans 16 amino acids. CDR1 is SGHNT, CDR2 YYREEE, per germline (reference sequence). J gave up 3 bases and V 0 bases, and 6 bases lay outside the gene matches. CDR3 amino acids: CASSLEGLAGVYEQYF. CDR3 nucleotides: TGTGCCAGCAGCTTGGAGGGGCTAGCGGGGGTCTACGAGCAGTACTTC.

V is TRBV29-1 and J is TRBJ2-3; the match to TRBD2 covers 7 bases. The length of the CDR3 is 14 residues. Trimming cost V 6 bases and J 0 bases; bases outside gene matches: 6. Germline V gives CDR1 SQVTM, CDR2 ANQGSEA. The DNA of the CDR3 is TGCAGCGTCCCCCCCGGGGGGAGCACAGATACGCAGTATTTT. Translated: CSVPPGGSTDTQYF.

V usage is TRBV5-4 and J usage is TRBJ1-3, with a possible D match to TRBD1 (6 bases). Trimming took 4 bases from V and 3 from J, leaving 8 bases between them. The CDR3 extends over 13 amino acids. Germline CDR1 is SGHNT and CDR2 is YYREEE (reference sequence). The CDR3 DNA reads as TGTGCCAGCAGCCGGACAGATGGAAACACCATATATTTT. Encoded protein: CASSRTDGNTIYF.

The chain recombines TRBV5-1 with TRBJ2-1, with TRBD1 identical over 8 bases. Germline V gene lookup returns CDR1 SGHRS and CDR2 YFSETQ. V dropped 6 bases and J dropped 7; count of bases not matched to a gene: 12. The CDR3 has 15 amino acids. CDR3 region: CASTPDQDRVNEQFF. In DNA, the CDR3 is TGCGCCAGCACCCCGGACCAGGACAGGGTTAATGAGCAGTTCTTC.

The J gene is TRBJ1-1, the V gene TRBV5-4, with TRBD1 as a possible D gene (5 bases). CDR3 size: 16 residues. The V end was cut by 4 bases, the J end by 0 bases, with 16 bases between. Germline CDR1 is SGHNT and CDR2 is YYREEE (reference sequence). The CDR3 here is CASSPFRQRMNTEAFF. CDR3 coding DNA: TGTGCCAGCAGCCCATTTAGACAGCGAATGAACACTGAAGCTTTCTTT.

V and J are TRBV5-1 and TRBJ2-5; D is unresolved. There are 12 residues in the CDR3. Per germline, CDR1 SGHRS and CDR2 YFSETQ. V was shortened by 4 bases and J by 1 base, with 5 bases between the two germline ends. The CDR3 sequence is CASSTGQETQYF. In DNA form, the CDR3 reads TGCGCCAGCAGCACGGGCCAAGAGACCCAGTACTTC.

The chain has TRBV5-1 and TRBJ2-7, with D possibly TRBD1 on 5 matching bases. The CDR3 loop spans 15 amino acids. Germline V gene lookup returns CDR1 SGHRS and CDR2 YFSETQ. V lost 4 bases and J lost 0, with 14 bases in between. Here the CDR3 reads CASSLTASSSYEQYF. The CDR3 DNA is TGCGCCAGCAGCCTGACAGCCTCGAGCTCCTACGAGCAGTACTTC.

CDR3 protein: CASSYRDRDTEAFF. The DNA of the CDR3 is TGCGCCAGCAGCTACCGGGACAGGGACACTGAAGCTTTCTTT. The V gene is TRBV5-1, the J gene TRBJ1-1; 9 bases line up with TRBD1. Germline lookup yields CDR1 SGHRS and CDR2 YFSETQ. V was pared by 3 bases and J by 3 bases, with 3 bases of the junction left unmatched. The CDR3 sequence is 14 residues long.